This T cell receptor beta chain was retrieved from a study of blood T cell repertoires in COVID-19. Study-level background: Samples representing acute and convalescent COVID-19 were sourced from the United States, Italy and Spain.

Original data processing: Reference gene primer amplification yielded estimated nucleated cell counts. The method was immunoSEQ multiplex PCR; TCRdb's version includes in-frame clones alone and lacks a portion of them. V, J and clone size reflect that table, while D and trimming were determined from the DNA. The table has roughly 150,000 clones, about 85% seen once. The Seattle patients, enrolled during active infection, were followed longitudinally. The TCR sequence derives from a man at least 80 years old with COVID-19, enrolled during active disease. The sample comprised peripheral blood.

CDR3 protein: CASSSRDSHTDTQYF. CDR3 nucleotide sequence: TGTGCCAGCAGCTCCCGGGACAGCCACACAGATACGCAGTATTTT. The chain links TRBV7-8 to TRBJ2-3; 7 positions match TRBD1. Germline values: CDR1 SGHVS, CDR2 FQNEAQ. The junction had 6 bases not matched to a gene; V was cut back by 4 bases and J by 2 bases. CDR3 length: 15 residues.